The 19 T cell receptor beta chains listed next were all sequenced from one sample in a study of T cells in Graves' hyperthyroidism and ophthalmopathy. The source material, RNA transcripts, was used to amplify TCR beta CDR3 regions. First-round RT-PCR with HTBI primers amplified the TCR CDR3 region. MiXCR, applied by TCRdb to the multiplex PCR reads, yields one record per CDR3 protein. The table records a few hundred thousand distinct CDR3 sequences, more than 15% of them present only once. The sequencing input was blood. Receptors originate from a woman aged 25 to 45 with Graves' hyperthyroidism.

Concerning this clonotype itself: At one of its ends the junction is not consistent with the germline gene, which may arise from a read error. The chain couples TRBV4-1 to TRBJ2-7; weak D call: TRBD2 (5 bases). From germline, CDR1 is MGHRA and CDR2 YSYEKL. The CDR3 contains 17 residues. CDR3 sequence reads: CAGSQAVGQSGVGEQYF. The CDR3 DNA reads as TGCGCCGGCAGCCAAGCGGTAGGGCAAAGCGGCGTCGGTGAGCAGTACTTC.

As DNA, the CDR3 is TGCGCCAGCAGCGCTATCCGTGGTGCCGGGGAGCTGTTTTTT. Translated: CASSAIRGAGELFF. This chain joins TRBV4-1 and TRBJ2-2; D gene ambiguous. Trimming pared 5 bases from V and 6 bases from J, leaving 13 bases between. There are 14 residues in the CDR3. CDR1 and CDR2 (germline): MGHRA, YSYEKL.

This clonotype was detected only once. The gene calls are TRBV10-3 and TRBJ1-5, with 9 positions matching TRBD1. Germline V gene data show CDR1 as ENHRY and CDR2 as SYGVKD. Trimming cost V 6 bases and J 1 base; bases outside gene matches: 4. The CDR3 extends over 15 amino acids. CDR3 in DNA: TGTGCCATCAGGCCCGGGACAGGGAGCAATCAGCCCCAGCATTTT. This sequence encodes CAIRPGTGSNQPQHF.

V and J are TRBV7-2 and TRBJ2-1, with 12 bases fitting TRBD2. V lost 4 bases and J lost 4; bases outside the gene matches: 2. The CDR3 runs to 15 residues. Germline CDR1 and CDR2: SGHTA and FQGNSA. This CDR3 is CASSSSGREYNEQFF. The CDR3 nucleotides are TGTGCCAGCAGCTCTAGCGGGAGGGAATACAATGAGCAGTTCTTC.

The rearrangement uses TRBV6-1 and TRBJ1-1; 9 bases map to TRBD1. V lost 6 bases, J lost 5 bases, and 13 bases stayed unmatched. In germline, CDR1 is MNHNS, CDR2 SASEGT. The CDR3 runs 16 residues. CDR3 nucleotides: TGTGCCAGCAGCCCTGGACAGGGGAGGATAGGGACTGAAGCTTTCTTT. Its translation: CASSPGQGRIGTEAFF.

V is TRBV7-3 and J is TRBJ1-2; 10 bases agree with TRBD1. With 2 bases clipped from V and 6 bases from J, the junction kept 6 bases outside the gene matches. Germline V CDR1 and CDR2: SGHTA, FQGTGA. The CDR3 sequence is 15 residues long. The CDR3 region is CASSLLGQGIDGYTF. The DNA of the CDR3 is TGTGCCAGCAGCTTATTGGGACAGGGGATTGATGGCTACACCTTC.

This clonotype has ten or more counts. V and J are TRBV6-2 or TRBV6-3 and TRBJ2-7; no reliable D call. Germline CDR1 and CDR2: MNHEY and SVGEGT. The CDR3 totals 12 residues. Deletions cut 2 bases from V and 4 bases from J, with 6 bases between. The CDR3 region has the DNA TGTGCCAGCAGTTACGAATTATACGAGCAGTACTTC. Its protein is CASSYELYEQYF.

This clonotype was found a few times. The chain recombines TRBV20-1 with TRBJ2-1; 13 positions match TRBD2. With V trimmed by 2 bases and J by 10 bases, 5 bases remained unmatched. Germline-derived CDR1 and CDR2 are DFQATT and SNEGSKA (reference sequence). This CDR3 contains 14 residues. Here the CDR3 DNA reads TGCAGTGCTAGAAGGACTAGCGGGAGTGACGAGCAGTTCTTC. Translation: CSARRTSGSDEQFF.

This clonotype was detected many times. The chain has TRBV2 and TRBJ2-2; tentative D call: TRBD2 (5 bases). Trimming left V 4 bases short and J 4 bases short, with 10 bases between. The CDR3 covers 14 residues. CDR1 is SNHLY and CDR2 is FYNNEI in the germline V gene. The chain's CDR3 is CASSVREITGELFF. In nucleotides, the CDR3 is TGTGCCAGCAGTGTTAGGGAGATCACCGGGGAGCTGTTTTTT. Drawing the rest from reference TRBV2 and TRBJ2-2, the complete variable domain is EPEVTQTPSHQVTQMGQEVILRCVPISNHLYFYWYRQILGQKVEFLVSFYNNEISEKSEIFDDQFSVERPDGSNFTLKIRSTKLEDSAMYFCASSVREITGELFFGEGSRLTVL.

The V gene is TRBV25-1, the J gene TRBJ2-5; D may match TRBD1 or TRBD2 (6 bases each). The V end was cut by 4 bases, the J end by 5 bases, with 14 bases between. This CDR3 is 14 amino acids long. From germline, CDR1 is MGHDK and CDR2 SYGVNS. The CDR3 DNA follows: TGTGCCAGCAGTGGAGAGGGGGGACGGGAGACCCAGTACTTC. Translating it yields CASSGEGGRETQYF.

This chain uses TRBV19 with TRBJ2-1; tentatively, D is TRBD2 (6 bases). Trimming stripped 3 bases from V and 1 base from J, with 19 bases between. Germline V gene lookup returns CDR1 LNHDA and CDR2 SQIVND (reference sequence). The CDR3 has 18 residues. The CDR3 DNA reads TGTGCCAGTAGTATCTTTGCGGGAATCGCGACTTCCTACAATGAGCAGTTCTTC. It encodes CASSIFAGIATSYNEQFF.

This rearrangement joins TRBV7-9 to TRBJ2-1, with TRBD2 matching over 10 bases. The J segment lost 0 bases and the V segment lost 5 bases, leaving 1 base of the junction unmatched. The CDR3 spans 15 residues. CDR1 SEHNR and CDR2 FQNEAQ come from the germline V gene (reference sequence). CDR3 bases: TGTGCCAGCAGCGGACTAGCGGCCTCCTACAATGAGCAGTTCTTC. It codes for CASSGLAASYNEQFF.

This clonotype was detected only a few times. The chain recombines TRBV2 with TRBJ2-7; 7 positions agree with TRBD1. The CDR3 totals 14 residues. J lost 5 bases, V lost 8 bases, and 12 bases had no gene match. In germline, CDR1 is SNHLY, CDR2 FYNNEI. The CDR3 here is CASRTWGTVHEQYF. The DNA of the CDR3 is TGTGCCAGCCGGACGTGGGGGACAGTCCACGAGCAGTACTTC.

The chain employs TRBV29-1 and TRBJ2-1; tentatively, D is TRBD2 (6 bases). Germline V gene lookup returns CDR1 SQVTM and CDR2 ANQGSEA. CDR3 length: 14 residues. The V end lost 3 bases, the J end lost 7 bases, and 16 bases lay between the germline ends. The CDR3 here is CSVEGGETRNEQFF. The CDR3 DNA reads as TGCAGCGTTGAGGGAGGTGAGACTAGGAATGAGCAGTTCTTC.

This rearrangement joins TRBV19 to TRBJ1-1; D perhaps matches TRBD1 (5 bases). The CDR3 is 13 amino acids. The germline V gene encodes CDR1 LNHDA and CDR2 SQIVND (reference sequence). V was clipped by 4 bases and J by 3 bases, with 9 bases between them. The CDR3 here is CASSTDTYTEAFF. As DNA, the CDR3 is TGTGCCAGTAGTACGGACACGTACACTGAAGCTTTCTTT.

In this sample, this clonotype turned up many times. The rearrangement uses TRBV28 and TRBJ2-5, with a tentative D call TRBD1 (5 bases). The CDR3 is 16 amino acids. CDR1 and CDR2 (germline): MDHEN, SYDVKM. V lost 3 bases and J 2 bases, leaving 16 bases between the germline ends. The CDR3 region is CASSFIFTSGQETQYF. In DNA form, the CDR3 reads TGTGCCAGCAGTTTTATCTTCACCTCAGGGCAAGAGACCCAGTACTTC. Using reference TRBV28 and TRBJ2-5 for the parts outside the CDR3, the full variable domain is DVKVTQSSRYLVKRTGEKVFLECVQDMDHENMFWYRQDPGLGLRLIYFSYDVKMKEKGDIPEGYSVSREKKERFSLILESASTNQTSMYLCASSFIFTSGQETQYFGPGTRLLVL.

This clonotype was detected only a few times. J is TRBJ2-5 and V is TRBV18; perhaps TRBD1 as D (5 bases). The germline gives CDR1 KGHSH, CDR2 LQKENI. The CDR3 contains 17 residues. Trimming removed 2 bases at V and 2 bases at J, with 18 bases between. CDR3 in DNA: TGTGCCAGCTCACCAGGCGTTAGGGGTATGGGACAAGAGACCCAGTACTTC. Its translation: CASSPGVRGMGQETQYF. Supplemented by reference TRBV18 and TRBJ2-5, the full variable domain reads NAGVMQNPRHLVRRRGQEARLRCSPMKGHSHVYWYRQLPEEGLKFMVYLQKENIIDESGMPKERFSAEFPKEGPSILRIQQVVRGDSAAYFCASSPGVRGMGQETQYFGPGTRLLVL.

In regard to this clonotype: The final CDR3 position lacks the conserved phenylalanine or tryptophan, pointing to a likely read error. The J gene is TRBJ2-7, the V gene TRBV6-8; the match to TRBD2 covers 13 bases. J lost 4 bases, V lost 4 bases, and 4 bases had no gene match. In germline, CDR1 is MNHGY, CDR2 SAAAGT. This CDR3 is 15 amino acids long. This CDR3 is CASSSWTSGSYEQYL. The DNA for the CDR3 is TGTGCCAGCAGTTCCTGGACTAGCGGGAGTTACGAGCAGTACTTA.

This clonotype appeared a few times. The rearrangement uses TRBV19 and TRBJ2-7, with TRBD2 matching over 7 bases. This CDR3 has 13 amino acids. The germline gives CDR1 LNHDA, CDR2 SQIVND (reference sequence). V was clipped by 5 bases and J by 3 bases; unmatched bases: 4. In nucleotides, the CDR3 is TGTGCCAGTAGTGTGACTAGCTTCTACGAGCAGTACTTC. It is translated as CASSVTSFYEQYF.